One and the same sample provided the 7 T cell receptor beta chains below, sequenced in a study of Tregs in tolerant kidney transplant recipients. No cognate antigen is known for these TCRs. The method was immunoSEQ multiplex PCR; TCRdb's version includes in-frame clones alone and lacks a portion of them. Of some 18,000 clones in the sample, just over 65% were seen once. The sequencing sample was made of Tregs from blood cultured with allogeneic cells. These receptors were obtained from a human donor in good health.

CDR3 protein: CASSQAGVGTGELFF. As DNA, the CDR3 is TGTGCCAGCAGCCAAGCGGGAGTTGGTACCGGGGAGCTGTTTTTT. V and J are TRBV11-3 and TRBJ2-2; 8 bases line up with TRBD2. Germline-derived CDR1 and CDR2 are SGHNT and YENEEA. The CDR3 totals 15 residues. J lost 5 bases, V lost 5 bases, and 7 bases had no gene match.

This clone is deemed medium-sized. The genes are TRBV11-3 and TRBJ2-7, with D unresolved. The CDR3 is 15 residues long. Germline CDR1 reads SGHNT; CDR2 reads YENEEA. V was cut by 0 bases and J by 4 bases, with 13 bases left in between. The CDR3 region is CASSLEHGVGYEQYF. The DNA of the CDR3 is TGTGCCAGCAGCTTAGAACACGGAGTTGGGTACGAGCAGTACTTC.

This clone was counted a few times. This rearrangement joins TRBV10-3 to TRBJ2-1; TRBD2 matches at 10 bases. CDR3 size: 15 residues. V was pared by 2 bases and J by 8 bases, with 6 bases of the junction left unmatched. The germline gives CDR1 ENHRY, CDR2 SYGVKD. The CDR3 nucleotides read TGTGCCATCAGTGAGGGGTCTAGCGGGGGCGATGAGCAGTTCTTC. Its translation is CAISEGSSGGDEQFF.

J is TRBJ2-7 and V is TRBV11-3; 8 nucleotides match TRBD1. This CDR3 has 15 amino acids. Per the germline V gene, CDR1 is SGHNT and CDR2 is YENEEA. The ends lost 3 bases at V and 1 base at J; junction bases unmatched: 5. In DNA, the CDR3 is TGTGCCAGCAGCTTTAACAGGGGGAATTCCTACGAGCAGTACTTC. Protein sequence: CASSFNRGNSYEQYF.

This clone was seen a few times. The chain's CDR3 is CASTAGTHQPQHF. The CDR3, as DNA: TGTGCCAGTACCGCCGGGACACATCAGCCCCAGCATTTT. V and J are TRBV19 and TRBJ1-5; a possible D gene is TRBD1 (6 bases). The V gene lost 7 bases and the J gene lost 5 bases, with 12 bases spanning the gap. This CDR3 has 13 amino acids. Per germline, CDR1 LNHDA and CDR2 SQIVND (reference sequence). Based on the CDR3 plus reference TRBV19 and TRBJ1-5, the full variable domain is DGGITQSPKYLFRKEGQNVTLSCEQNLNHDAMYWYRQDPGQGLRLIYYSQIVNDFQKGDIAEGYSVSREKKESFPLTVTSAQKNPTAFYLCASTAGTHQPQHFGDGTRLSIL.

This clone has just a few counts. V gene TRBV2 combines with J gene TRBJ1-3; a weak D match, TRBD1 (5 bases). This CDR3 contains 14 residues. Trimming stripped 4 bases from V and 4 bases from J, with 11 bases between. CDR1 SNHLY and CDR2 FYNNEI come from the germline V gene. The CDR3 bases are TGTGCCAGCAGTGCGCAGGGTCTCGGAAACACCATATATTTT. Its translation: CASSAQGLGNTIYF.

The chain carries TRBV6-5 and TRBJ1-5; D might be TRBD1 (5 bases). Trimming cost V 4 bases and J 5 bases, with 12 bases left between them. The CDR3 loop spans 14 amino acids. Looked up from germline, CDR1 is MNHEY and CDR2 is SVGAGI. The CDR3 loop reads CASSSLDSHQPQHF. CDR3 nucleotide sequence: TGTGCCAGCAGTTCCCTCGACAGTCATCAGCCCCAGCATTTT.